This T cell receptor beta chain was sequenced during a study of T cell changes during pregnancy in multiple sclerosis. Only in-frame clones appear in the TCRdb table, and some are missing; sequencing was by immunoSEQ multiplex PCR. The repertoire consists of around 88,000 clones, with 92% occurring once and the leading ten covering roughly 2.1%. Germline CDR1 SQVTM, CDR2 ANQGSEA. The CDR3 sequence is 15 residues long. Trimming stripped 6 bases from V and 7 bases from J, with 24 bases between. This clone appeared once. The sequences come from peripheral blood, collected after pregnancy. The chain is built from TRBV29-1 and TRBJ1-2; D may be TRBD1 (5 bases). This clonotype was obtained from a female donor in good health, enrolled as a control in a pregnancy study. DNA for the CDR3: TGCAGCGTCGTCGCAGGTGGGCAGGGCTTGGCTGGCTACACCTTC. Residues: CSVVAGGQGLAGYTF.